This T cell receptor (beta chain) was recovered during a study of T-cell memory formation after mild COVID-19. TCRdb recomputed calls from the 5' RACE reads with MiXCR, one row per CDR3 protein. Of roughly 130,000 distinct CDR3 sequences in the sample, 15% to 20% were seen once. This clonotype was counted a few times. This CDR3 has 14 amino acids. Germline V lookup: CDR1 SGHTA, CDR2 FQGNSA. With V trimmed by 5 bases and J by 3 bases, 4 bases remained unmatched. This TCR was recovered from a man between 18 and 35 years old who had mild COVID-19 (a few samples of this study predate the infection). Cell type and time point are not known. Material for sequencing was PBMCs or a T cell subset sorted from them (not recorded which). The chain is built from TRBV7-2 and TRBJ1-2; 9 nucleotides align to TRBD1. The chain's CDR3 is CASSLGTGYYGYTF. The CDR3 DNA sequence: TGTGCCAGCAGCCTGGGGACAGGGTACTATGGCTACACCTTC.